A selection of T cell receptor beta chains follows, all from one sample in a study of cytomegalovirus exposure and HLA in healthy donors. Generated by immunoSEQ multiplex PCR, the TCRdb table keeps only in-frame clones and is missing some. The data hold about 190,000 clones, with around 81% observed a single time. The source material was PBMCs. These receptors were collected from a woman aged 18 to 35 in good health and CMV-seropositive. Both conserved end residues are part of each CDR3. A D gene is named only where the DNA matches it firmly. Where a row states a size, it is once, few, many or the class of an expanded clone; other rows omit it.

abundance,j_gene,v_gene,d_gene,CDR3aa,CDR3nt
-,TRBJ2-5,TRBV4-1,TRBD2,CASSPAGGGEETQYF,TGCGCCAGCAGCCCGGCTGGCGGGGGTGAAGAGACCCAGTACTTC
-,TRBJ2-7,TRBV2,-,CASTRTQGFGEQYF,TGTGCCAGCACCCGGACACAAGGGTTCGGCGAGCAGTACTTC
-,TRBJ1-2,TRBV18,-,CASSPSRANYGYTF,TGTGCCAGCTCACCAAGCAGGGCTAATTATGGCTACACCTTC
few,TRBJ2-3,TRBV13,TRBD1,CASSSLWTGETDTQYF,TGTGCCAGCAGCTCATTATGGACAGGGGAGACAGATACGCAGTATTTT
-,TRBJ2-1,TRBV28,-,CASSFGPGLGGSNEQFF,TGTGCCAGCAGTTTCGGCCCAGGACTAGGGGGGTCCAATGAGCAGTTCTTC
-,TRBJ2-7,TRBV5-4,TRBD1,CASSFGTGDYEQYF,TGTGCCAGCAGCTTTGGGACAGGGGACTACGAGCAGTACTTC
-,TRBJ2-6,TRBV7-9,-,CASSSTSGANVLTF,TGTGCCAGCAGCTCTACTTCTGGGGCCAACGTCCTGACTTTC
-,TRBJ1-5,TRBV6-1,TRBD1,CASSENRGGGQPQHF,TGTGCCAGCAGTGAAAACAGGGGGGGTGGTCAGCCCCAGCATTTT
-,TRBJ1-6,TRBV2,-,CASSGREKHSPLHF,TGTGCCAGCAGTGGCAGGGAAAAACATTCACCCCTCCACTTT
-,TRBJ2-2,TRBV6-1,-,CASSRQDGELFF,TGTGCCAGCAGTAGACAGGACGGGGAGCTGTTTTTT
-,TRBJ2-1,TRBV28,-,CASSLLAREYNEQFF,TGTGCCAGCAGTTTATTAGCCAGGGAATACAATGAGCAGTTCTTC
-,TRBJ1-1,TRBV4-1,-,CASSHRSEAFF,TGCGCCAGCAGCCACAGAAGTGAAGCTTTCTTT
few,TRBJ1-6,TRBV30,-,CAWSSGATRSPLHF,TGTGCCTGGAGCTCAGGGGCGACCCGGTCACCCCTCCACTTT
-,TRBJ2-3,TRBV7-9,-,CASSLRRNLDTQYF,TGTGCCAGCAGCTTACGTAGAAACCTAGATACGCAGTATTTT
-,TRBJ2-1,TRBV27,TRBD1,CASSMGQGAKDEQFF,TGTGCCAGCAGTATGGGACAGGGGGCGAAGGATGAGCAGTTCTTC
-,TRBJ1-6,TRBV13,-,CASSLGQPGYNSPLHF,TGTGCCAGCAGCTTAGGCCAGCCGGGTTATAATTCACCCCTCCACTTT
-,TRBJ2-7,TRBV11-3,-,CASSLVPGAIYEQYF,TGTGCCAGCAGCTTAGTTCCAGGGGCCATTTACGAGCAGTACTTC
-,TRBJ2-7,TRBV30,TRBD1,CAWSVGTGPYEQYF,TGTGCCTGGAGTGTGGGGACAGGTCCATACGAGCAGTACTTC
-,TRBJ2-7,TRBV7-2,-,CASSPLPPVDEQYF,TGTGCCAGCAGCCCCCTACCCCCCGTGGACGAGCAGTACTTC
-,TRBJ1-6,TRBV15,TRBD1,CATSLGQGDSPLHF,TGTGCCACCAGCCTAGGACAGGGGGATTCACCCCTCCACTTT
-,TRBJ1-2,TRBV19,-,CASSISGQVWTYGYTF,TGTGCCAGTAGTATAAGTGGCCAGGTTTGGACTTATGGCTACACCTTC
-,TRBJ1-4,TRBV7-6,TRBD1,CASRAGQGWNEKLFF,TGTGCCAGCAGAGCCGGACAGGGCTGGAATGAAAAACTGTTTTTT